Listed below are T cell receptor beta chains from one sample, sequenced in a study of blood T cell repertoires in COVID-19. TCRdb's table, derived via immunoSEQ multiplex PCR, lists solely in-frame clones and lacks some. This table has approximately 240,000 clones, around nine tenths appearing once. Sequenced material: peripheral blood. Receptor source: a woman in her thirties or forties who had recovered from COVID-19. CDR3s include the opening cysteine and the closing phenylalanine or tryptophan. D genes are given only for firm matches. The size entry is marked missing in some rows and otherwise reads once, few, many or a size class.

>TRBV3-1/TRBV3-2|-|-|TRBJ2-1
TGTGCCAGCAGCCAAGGTCATAGGGGTTACAATGAGCAGTTCTTC
CASSQGHRGYNEQFF
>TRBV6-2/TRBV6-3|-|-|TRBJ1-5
TGTGCCAGCAGTTATCTCCGGGGGGGCCTGAGCAATCAGCCCCAGCATTTT
CASSYLRGGLSNQPQHF
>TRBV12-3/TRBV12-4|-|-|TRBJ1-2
TGTGCCAGCAGTTCGGACTTAGGAGGCTACACCTTC
CASSSDLGGYTF
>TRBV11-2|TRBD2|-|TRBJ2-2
TGTGCCAGCAGCCCATCAAGGCGGGAGACCGGGGAGCTGTTTTTT
CASSPSRRETGELFF
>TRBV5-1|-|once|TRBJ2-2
TGCGCCAGCAGCTTGGTTGCAGGGAAGACCGGGGAGCTGTTTTTT
CASSLVAGKTGELFF
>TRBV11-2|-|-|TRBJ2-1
TGTGCCAGCAGCTGGGTGGGTAGCCATGAGCAGTTCTTC
CASSWVGSHEQFF
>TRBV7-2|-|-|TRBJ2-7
TGTGCCAGCAGTTGGGGGGGCGCTGCCTACGAGCAGTACTTC
CASSWGGAAYEQYF
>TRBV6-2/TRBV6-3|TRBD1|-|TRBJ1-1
TGTGCCAGCAGCCCGGACAGGGACACTGAAGCTTTCTTT
CASSPDRDTEAFF
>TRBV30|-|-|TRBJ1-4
TGTGCCTGGAGTAGATTCCGGCCGGAGCCCCCCGAAAAACTGTTTTTT
CAWSRFRPEPPEKLFF
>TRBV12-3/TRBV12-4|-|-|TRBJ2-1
TGTGCCAGCAGTTTTGAGAACAATGAGCAGTTCTTC
CASSFENNEQFF
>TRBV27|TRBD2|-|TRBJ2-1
TGTGCCAGCAGTTTGGGACCCTTCTGGGCGGGGGATGAGCAGTTCTTC
CASSLGPFWAGDEQFF
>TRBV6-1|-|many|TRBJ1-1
TGTGCCAGCAGTGAGAGTGAGGGGGGGACGGATGAAGCTTTCTTT
CASSESEGGTDEAFF
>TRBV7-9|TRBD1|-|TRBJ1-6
TGTGCCAGCAGCTTAAGGGGACAGGGAAATTCACCCCTCCACTTT
CASSLRGQGNSPLHF
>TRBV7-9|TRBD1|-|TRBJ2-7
TGTGCCATCTGGACGGGGACAGGAGCCTACGAGCAGTACTTC
CAIWTGTGAYEQYF
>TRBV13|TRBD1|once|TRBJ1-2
TGTGCCAGCAGTATGCGGACAGGGGCTAACTATGGCTACACCTTC
CASSMRTGANYGYTF
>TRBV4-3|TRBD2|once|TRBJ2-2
TGCGCCAGCAGCCAAGTAGGTGCGGGGGTTACCACCGGGGAGCTGTTTTTT
CASSQVGAGVTTGELFF
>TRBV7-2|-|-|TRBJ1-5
TGTGCCAGCAGCTTAGACAGTAGCAATCAGCCCCAGCATTTT
CASSLDSSNQPQHF
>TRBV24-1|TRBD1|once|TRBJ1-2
TGTGCCACCAGTGACCGGACAGGGGGCTTTGGCTACACCTTC
CATSDRTGGFGYTF
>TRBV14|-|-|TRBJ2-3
TGTGCCAGCAGCCAAGATTCTTTGGATACGCAGTATTTT
CASSQDSLDTQYF
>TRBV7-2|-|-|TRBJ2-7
TGTGCCAGCACCCCTCCCCCAGGCTACGAGCAGTACTTC
CASTPPPGYEQYF
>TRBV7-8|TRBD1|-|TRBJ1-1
TGTGCCAGCAGCCTATGGACAGGGAGGTCCACTGAAGCTTTCTTT
CASSLWTGRSTEAFF
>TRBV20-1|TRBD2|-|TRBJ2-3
TGCAGTGCTAGTGGTACTAGCGGCTACACAGATACGCAGTATTTT
CSASGTSGYTDTQYF
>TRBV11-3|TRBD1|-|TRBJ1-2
TGTGCCAGCAGCTTACCCGGACAGGGGGCGCTTAACTACACCTTC
CASSLPGQGALNYTF
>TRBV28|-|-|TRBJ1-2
TGTGCCAGCAGTTTATCAGGGTGGGATGGCTACACCTTC
CASSLSGWDGYTF
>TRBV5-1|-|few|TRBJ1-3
TGCGCCAGCAGCTTGGAGTCGGGGGGCCACACCATATATTTT
CASSLESGGHTIYF
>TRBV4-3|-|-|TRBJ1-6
TGCGCCAGCAGCCAAGAGACCTCATTTGGGGGGTCACCCCTCCACTTT
CASSQETSFGGSPLHF
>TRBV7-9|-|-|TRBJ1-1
TGTGCCAGCAGCCCTCTCCTGAATAGAGAAGCTTTCTTT
CASSPLLNREAFF
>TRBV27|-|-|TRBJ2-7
TGTGCCAGCAGTTTATACGACAGCCTACCCCAGTACTTC
CASSLYDSLPQYF
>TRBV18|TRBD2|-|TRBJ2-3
TGTGCCAGCTCACCCAATTCACTAGCGGGGGATACGCAGTATTTT
CASSPNSLAGDTQYF
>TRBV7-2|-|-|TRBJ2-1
TGTGCCAGCAGCAAGAAATCAGGGGCCGCCCCGCTTGGTAATGAGCAGTTCTTC
CASSKKSGAAPLGNEQFF
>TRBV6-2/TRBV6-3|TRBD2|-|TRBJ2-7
TGTGCCAGCAGTTACCAAGGACTAGCCAACCACGAGCAGTACTTC
CASSYQGLANHEQYF
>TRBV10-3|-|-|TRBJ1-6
TGTGCCATCAGTGACGGAGTTGCTGATTCACCCCTCCACTTT
CAISDGVADSPLHF
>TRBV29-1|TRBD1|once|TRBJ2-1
TGCAGCGTGACGGGACAGGAGGAAGGCTACAATGAGCAGTTCTTC
CSVTGQEEGYNEQFF
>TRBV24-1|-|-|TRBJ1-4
TGTGCCACCAGTGGCGCCCTAATGGGGAGGACTAATGAAAAACTGTTTTTT
CATSGALMGRTNEKLFF
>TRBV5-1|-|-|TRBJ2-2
TGCGCCAGCAGCTTCGGACACGTCGCGAACACCGGGGAGCTGTTTTTT
CASSFGHVANTGELFF
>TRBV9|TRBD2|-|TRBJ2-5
TGTGCCAGCAGCGTAGCTATCCCAACTAGCGGGGGGACCGGCCAAGAGACCCAGTACTTC
CASSVAIPTSGGTGQETQYF
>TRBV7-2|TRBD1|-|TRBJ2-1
TGTGCCAGCAGCTTAGAAGGGACAGGGGGTAATGAGCAGTTCTTC
CASSLEGTGGNEQFF
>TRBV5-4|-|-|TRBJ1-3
TGTGCCAGCAGCCATGGCGGGTCGGCCAACTCTGGAAACACCATATATTTT
CASSHGGSANSGNTIYF
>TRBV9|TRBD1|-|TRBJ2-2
TGTGCCAGCAGCGCAATGACAGGGATCGGGACCGGGGAGCTGTTTTTT
CASSAMTGIGTGELFF
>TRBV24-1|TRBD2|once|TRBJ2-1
TGTGCCACCAGTGCCCGAGCGGGGTACAATGAGCAGTTCTTC
CATSARAGYNEQFF
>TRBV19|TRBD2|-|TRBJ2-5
TGTGCCAGTAGTACCTTAGCGGGAGACTTGAGAGAGACCCAGTACTTC
CASSTLAGDLRETQYF
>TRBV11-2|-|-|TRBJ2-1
TGTGCCAGCAGCTACCTAAGCGGTACCGCCAACTACAATGAGCAGTTCTTC
CASSYLSGTANYNEQFF
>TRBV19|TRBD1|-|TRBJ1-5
TGTGCCAGTAGTTCTGAGGACAGGGCGGGACAGCCCCAGCATTTT
CASSSEDRAGQPQHF
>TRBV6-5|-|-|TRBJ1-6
TGTGCCAGCAGGGGCACGGACAGCCGGAATTCACCCCTCCACTTT
CASRGTDSRNSPLHF
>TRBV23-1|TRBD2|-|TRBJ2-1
TGCGCCAGCAGTCAATCGATCGGCCTAGCGGGAGGCAATGAGCAGTTCTTC
CASSQSIGLAGGNEQFF
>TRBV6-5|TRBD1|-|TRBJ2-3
TGTGCCAGCAGGGGACAGGGAACAGATACGCAGTATTTT
CASRGQGTDTQYF
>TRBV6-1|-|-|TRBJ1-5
TGTGCCAGCAGTGAATGGGCAGGCAGCAATCAGCCCCAGCATTTT
CASSEWAGSNQPQHF
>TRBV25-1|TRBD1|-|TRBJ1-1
TGTGCCAGCAGTACTCTGGGACAGGGAAACACTGAAGCTTTCTTT
CASSTLGQGNTEAFF